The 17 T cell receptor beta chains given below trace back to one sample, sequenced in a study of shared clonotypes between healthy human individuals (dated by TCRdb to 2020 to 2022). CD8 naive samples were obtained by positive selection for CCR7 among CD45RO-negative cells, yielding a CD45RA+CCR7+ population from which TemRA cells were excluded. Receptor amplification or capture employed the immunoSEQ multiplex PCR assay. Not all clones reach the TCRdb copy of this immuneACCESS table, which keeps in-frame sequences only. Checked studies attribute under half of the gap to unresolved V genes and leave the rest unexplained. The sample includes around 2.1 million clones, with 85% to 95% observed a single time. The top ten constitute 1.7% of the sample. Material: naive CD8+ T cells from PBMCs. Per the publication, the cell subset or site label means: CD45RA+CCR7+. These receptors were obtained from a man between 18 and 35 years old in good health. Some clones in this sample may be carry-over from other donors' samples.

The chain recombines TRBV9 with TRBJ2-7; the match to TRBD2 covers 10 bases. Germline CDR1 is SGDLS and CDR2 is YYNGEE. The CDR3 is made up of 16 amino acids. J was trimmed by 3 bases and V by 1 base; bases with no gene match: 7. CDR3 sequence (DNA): TGTGCCAGCAGCGTAACCCCGGGACTAGCGAGCTACGAGCAGTACTTC. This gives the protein CASSVTPGLASYEQYF.

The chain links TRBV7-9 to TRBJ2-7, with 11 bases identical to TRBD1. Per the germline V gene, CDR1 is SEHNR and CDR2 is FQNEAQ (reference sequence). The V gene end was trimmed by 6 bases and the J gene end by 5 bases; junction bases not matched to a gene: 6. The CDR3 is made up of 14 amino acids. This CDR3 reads CASRSGTGGHEQYF. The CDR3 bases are TGTGCCAGCAGGTCCGGGACAGGGGGGCACGAGCAGTACTTC. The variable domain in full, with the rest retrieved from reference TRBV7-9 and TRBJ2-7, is DTGVSQNPRHKITKRGQNVTFRCDPISEHNRLYWYRQTLGQGPEFLTYFQNEAQLEKSRLLSDRFSAERPKGSFSTLEIQRTEQGDSAMYLCASRSGTGGHEQYFGPGTRLTVT.

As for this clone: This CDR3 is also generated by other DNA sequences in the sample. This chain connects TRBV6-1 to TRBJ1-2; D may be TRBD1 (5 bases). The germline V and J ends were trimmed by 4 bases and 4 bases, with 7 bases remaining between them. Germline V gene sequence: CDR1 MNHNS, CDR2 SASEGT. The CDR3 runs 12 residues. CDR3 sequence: CASSADSYGYTF. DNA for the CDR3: TGTGCCAGCAGTGCTGACAGCTATGGCTACACCTTC.

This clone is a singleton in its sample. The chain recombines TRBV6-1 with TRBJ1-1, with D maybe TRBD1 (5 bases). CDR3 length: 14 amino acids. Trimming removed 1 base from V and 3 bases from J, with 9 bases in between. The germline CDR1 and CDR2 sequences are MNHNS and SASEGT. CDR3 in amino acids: CASSEVGGDTEAFF. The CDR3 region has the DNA TGTGCCAGCAGTGAAGTGGGGGGAGACACTGAAGCTTTCTTT.

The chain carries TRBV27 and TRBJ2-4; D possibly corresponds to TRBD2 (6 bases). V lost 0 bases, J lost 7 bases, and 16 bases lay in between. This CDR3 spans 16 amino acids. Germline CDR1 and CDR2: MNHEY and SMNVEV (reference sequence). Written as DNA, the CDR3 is TGTGCCAGCAGTTTATCGTGGGGGGAGAAATGGAACATTCAGTACTTC. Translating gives CASSLSWGEKWNIQYF.

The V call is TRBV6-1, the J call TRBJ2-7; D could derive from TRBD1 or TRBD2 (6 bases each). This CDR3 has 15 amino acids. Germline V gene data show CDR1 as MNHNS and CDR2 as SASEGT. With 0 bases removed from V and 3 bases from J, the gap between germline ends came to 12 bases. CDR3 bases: TGTGCCAGCAGTGAAGCTAGGGGGACTTTCTACGAGCAGTACTTC. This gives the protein CASSEARGTFYEQYF.

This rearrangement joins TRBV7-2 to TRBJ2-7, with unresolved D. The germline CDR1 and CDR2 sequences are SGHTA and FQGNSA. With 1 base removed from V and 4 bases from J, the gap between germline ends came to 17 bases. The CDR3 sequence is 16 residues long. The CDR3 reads CASSLGPGPEGYEQYF. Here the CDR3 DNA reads TGTGCCAGCAGCTTAGGGCCCGGACCGGAAGGGTACGAGCAGTACTTC.

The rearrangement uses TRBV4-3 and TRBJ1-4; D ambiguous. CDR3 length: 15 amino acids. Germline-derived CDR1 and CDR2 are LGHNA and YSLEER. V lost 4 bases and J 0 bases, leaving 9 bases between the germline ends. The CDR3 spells CASSRIFATNEKLFF. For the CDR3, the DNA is TGCGCCAGCAGCCGCATATTTGCAACTAATGAAAAACTGTTTTTT.

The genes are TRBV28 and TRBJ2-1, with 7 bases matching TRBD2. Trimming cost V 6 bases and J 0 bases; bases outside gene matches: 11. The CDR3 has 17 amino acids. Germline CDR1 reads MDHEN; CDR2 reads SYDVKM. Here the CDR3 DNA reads TGTGCCAGCAGATATGGGGGGGGTCAGATCTCCTACAATGAGCAGTTCTTC. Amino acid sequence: CASRYGGGQISYNEQFF.

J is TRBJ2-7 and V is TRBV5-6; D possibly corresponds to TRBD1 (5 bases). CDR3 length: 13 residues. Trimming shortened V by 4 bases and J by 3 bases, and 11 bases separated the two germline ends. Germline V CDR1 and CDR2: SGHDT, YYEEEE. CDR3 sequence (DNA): TGTGCCAGCAGCCCCCGACAGCGCTACGAGCAGTACTTC. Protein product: CASSPRQRYEQYF.

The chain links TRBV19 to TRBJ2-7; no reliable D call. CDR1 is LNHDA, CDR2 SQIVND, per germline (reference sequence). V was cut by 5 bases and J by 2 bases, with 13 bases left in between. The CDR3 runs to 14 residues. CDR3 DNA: TGTGCCAGTAGTCCCAGGACCGAGACCTACGAGCAGTACTTC. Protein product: CASSPRTETYEQYF.

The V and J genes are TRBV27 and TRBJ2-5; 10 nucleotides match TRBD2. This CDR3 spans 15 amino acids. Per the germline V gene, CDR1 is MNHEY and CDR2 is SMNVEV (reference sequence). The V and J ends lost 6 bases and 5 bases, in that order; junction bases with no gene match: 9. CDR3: CASSPRLAGYETQYF. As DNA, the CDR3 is TGTGCCAGCAGCCCGAGACTAGCGGGTTATGAGACCCAGTACTTC.

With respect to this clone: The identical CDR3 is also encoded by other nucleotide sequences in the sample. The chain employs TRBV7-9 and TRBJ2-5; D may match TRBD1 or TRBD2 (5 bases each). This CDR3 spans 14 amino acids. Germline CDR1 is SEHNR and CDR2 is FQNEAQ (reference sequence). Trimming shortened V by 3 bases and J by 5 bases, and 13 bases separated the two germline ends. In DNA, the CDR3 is TGTGCCAGCAGCTTTCCGGGGCCCCGGGAGACCCAGTACTTC. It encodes CASSFPGPRETQYF.

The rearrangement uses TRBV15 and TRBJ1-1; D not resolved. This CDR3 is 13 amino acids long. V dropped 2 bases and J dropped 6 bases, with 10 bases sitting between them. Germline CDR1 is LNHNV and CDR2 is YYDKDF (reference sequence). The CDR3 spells CATSRLPQAEAFF. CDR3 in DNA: TGTGCCACCAGCAGACTACCTCAGGCTGAAGCTTTCTTT.

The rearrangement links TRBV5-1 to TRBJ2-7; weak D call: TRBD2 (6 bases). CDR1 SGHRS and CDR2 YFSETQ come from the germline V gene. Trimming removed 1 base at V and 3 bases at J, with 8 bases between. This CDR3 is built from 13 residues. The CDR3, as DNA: TGCGCCAGCAGCTTGATAGCGGACTACGAGCAGTACTTC. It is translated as CASSLIADYEQYF.

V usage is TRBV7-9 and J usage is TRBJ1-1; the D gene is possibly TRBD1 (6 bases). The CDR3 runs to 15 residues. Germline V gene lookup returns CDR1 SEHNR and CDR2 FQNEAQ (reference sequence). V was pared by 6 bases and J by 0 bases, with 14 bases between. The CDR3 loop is CASRMGTHMNTEAFF. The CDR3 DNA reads TGTGCCAGCAGGATGGGGACACATATGAACACTGAAGCTTTCTTT.

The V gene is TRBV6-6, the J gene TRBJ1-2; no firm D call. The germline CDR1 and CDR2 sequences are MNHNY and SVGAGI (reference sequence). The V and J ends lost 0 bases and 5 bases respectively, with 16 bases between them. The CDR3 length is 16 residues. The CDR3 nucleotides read TGTGCCAGCAGTTACTCGAAGGCGCCCTGGGCTTATGGCTACACCTTC. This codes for CASSYSKAPWAYGYTF.